Following are 15 T cell receptor beta chains from one sample sequenced in a study of response to subunit inactivated influenza vaccine (dated by TCRdb to between 2017 and 2018). According to the study, the label for this sample's time point signals: approximately 40 days after influenza vaccine administration. Libraries were built with RT-PCR. TCRdb names Illumina HiSeq 2500 as the instrument used. Starting from the raw public reads, TCRdb applied fastp trimming at Q25, assembled clones with MiXCR and retained in-frame beta chains. Rows merge per CDR3 protein into single entries with the most common DNA and genes. The table for this sample lists 500,000 or so distinct CDR3 sequences; approximately 11% of them were counted only once. The top ten clonotypes cover about 12% of the sample. The sample consisted of PBMCs from blood, taken about 40 days after vaccination. Every receptor here comes from a man aged 50 or older who received an inactivated influenza vaccine. Donor details come from another sample of the same person, matched by shared clones.

In its sample, this clonotype was seen a few times. CDR3 protein: CASSSTSPSSYNEQFF. In nucleotides, the CDR3 is TGTGCCAGCAGTTCCACTAGTCCTAGCTCCTACAATGAGCAGTTCTTC. The chain joins TRBV28 to TRBJ2-1, with D perhaps matching TRBD2 (5 bases). The CDR3 runs to 16 residues. CDR1 is MDHEN and CDR2 is SYDVKM in the germline V gene. Trimming removed 4 bases at V and 0 bases at J, with 13 bases between.

The genes are TRBV5-1 and TRBJ2-2, with D possibly being TRBD2 (6 bases). The V and J ends lost 2 bases and 7 bases respectively, with 9 bases between them. Germline CDR1 reads SGHRS; CDR2 reads YFSETQ. The length of the CDR3 is 13 residues. The chain's CDR3 is CASSFAGLGELFF. DNA of the CDR3: TGCGCCAGCAGCTTTGCGGGGCTCGGGGAGCTGTTTTTT.

This clonotype was observed a handful of times. The V gene is TRBV20-1, the J gene TRBJ1-2; 7 bases fit TRBD1. After removal of 3 bases from V and 5 bases from J, the junction contained 6 bases not matched to a gene. The CDR3 loop spans 13 amino acids. CDR1 and CDR2 from the germline V gene are DFQATT and SNEGSKA (reference sequence). CDR3 coding DNA: TGCAGTGCTAGTTTTCCAGGGGGGTATGGCTACACCTTC. The encoded protein is CSASFPGGYGYTF.

In this sample, this clonotype turned up many times. The CDR3 protein is CASSLAGYGHEQYF. The CDR3 DNA sequence: TGTGCCAGCAGTTTGGCAGGGTATGGACACGAGCAGTACTTC. J is TRBJ2-7 and V is TRBV27, with a weak D call TRBD1 (5 bases). Between the trimmed V and J ends, which lost 3 bases and 5 bases, there was a span of 14 bases. From germline, CDR1 is MNHEY and CDR2 SMNVEV (reference sequence). CDR3 length equals 14 residues.

This clonotype has only a few counts. The V and J genes are TRBV29-1 and TRBJ2-5; D is tentatively TRBD1 or TRBD2 (5 bases each). Germline values: CDR1 SQVTM, CDR2 ANQGSEA. CDR3 size: 12 residues. Between the trimmed V and J ends, which lost 3 bases and 2 bases, there was a span of 7 bases. Here the CDR3 DNA reads TGCAGCGTTGACAGGGAGCAAGAGACCCAGTACTTC. Its protein is CSVDREQETQYF.

The rearrangement joins TRBV7-2 to TRBJ2-7; tentative D call: TRBD2 (6 bases). Trimming cost V 1 base and J 2 bases, with 12 bases left between them. In germline, CDR1 is SGHTA, CDR2 FQGNSA. The CDR3 has 15 amino acids. CDR3 amino acids: CASSLVGGDAYEQYF. CDR3 sequence (DNA): TGTGCCAGCAGCTTAGTGGGGGGTGACGCCTACGAGCAGTACTTC. Complete variable domain (other parts from reference TRBV7-2 and TRBJ2-7): GAGVSQSPSNKVTEKGKDVELRCDPISGHTALYWYRQSLGQGLEFLIYFQGNSAPDKSGLPSDRFSAERTGGSVSTLTIQRTQQEDSAVYLCASSLVGGDAYEQYFGPGTRLTVT.

The genes are TRBV7-9 and TRBJ2-1, with TRBD2 identical over 10 bases. This CDR3 contains 17 residues. CDR1 and CDR2 (germline): SEHNR, FQNEAQ (reference sequence). Trimming at V came to 4 bases and at J to 4 bases, leaving 10 bases not matched to a gene. This CDR3 reads CASSSIAGGPEYNEQFF. In nucleotides, the CDR3 is TGTGCCAGCAGCTCGATAGCGGGAGGTCCTGAATACAATGAGCAGTTCTTC.

The chain joins TRBV3-1 to TRBJ2-4; D uncertain. Germline CDR1 and CDR2: LGHDT and YNNKEL (reference sequence). The CDR3 is made up of 18 amino acids. V lost 3 bases and J lost 0, with 18 bases in between. CDR3 nucleotides: TGTGCCAGCAGCCACAGTTGGTCTCAGGATCTAGCCAAAAACATTCAGTACTTC. This sequence encodes CASSHSWSQDLAKNIQYF.

This chain uses TRBV10-3 with TRBJ2-5, with 9 bases identical to TRBD2. Germline-derived CDR1 and CDR2 are ENHRY and SYGVKD. After removal of 10 bases from V and 4 bases from J, the junction contained 1 base not matched to a gene. The CDR3 runs to 11 residues. The CDR3 nucleotides read TGTGCCACACTAGCGGGAGAGACCCAGTACTTC. Translating it yields CATLAGETQYF.

The chain is built from TRBV5-1 and TRBJ1-4; D is possibly TRBD1 (6 bases). Trimming removed 4 bases from V and 5 bases from J, with 15 bases in between. CDR1 is SGHRS and CDR2 is YFSETQ in the germline V gene. This CDR3 is 15 amino acids long. The chain's CDR3 is CASSPSGDINEKLFF. In nucleotides, the CDR3 is TGCGCCAGCAGCCCGTCCGGGGACATAAATGAAAAACTGTTTTTT.

The chain combines TRBV28 with TRBJ1-1; tentative D call: TRBD1 (6 bases). Per the germline V gene, CDR1 is MDHEN and CDR2 is SYDVKM. V lost 6 bases and J lost 8, with 19 bases in between. The CDR3 extends over 14 amino acids. CDR3 region: CASSKPGQILEAFF. Written as DNA, the CDR3 is TGTGCCAGCAGCAAACCGGGACAAATACTAGAAGCTTTCTTT.

Comment on this clonotype: This sequence may be a read error, since a much larger clone differs from it by one base. The chain employs TRBV5-5 and TRBJ2-5; 8 nucleotides align to TRBD1. This CDR3 has 13 amino acids. Germline lookup yields CDR1 SGHKS and CDR2 YYEKEE (reference sequence). The CDR3 sequence: CASSPTGEETHYF. CDR3 nucleotides: TGTGCCAGCAGCCCGACAGGGGAAGAGACCCATTACTTC.

This clonotype was counted between two and nine times. The chain carries TRBV7-2 and TRBJ2-1; the match to TRBD2 covers 7 bases. Germline CDR1 reads SGHTA; CDR2 reads FQGNSA. The CDR3 is made up of 15 amino acids. With 3 bases clipped from V and 5 bases from J, the junction kept 7 bases outside the gene matches. CDR3 loop: CASSFQAGVHNEQFF. As DNA, the CDR3 is TGTGCCAGCAGCTTTCAGGCGGGAGTGCACAATGAGCAGTTCTTC.

This clonotype was recorded a few times. The CDR3 spells CSARVGGPNTGELFF. The DNA for the CDR3 is TGCAGTGCTAGAGTCGGGGGTCCGAACACCGGGGAGCTGTTTTTT. The V call is TRBV20-1, the J call TRBJ2-2; D may be TRBD2 (6 bases). CDR1 is DFQATT, CDR2 SNEGSKA, per germline (reference sequence). V lost 1 base, J lost 0 bases, and 9 bases lay in between. The CDR3 consists of 15 residues.

This rearrangement joins TRBV6-1 to TRBJ1-1, with D perhaps TRBD1 (5 bases). From germline, CDR1 is MNHNS and CDR2 SASEGT. The CDR3 extends over 14 amino acids. The ends were cut back, 10 bases at V and 3 bases at J, with 18 bases in the middle. The CDR3 sequence: CATTGPIQDTEAFF. The CDR3 DNA sequence: TGTGCCACCACGGGGCCGATTCAGGACACTGAAGCTTTCTTT.